This record covers a single TCR beta chain. This clonotype has a count of ten or more. Its antigen is still unknown. Per-base quality was not reported, and no clone a single base away is much larger than it. This entry is derived from a study of T cells in Graves' hyperthyroidism and ophthalmopathy (dated by TCRdb to the late 2010s). The study in broad terms: Peripheral blood samples were taken at the time of initial diagnosis, prior to any treatment. TCR V-J signatures able to tell the groups apart were searched for in a discovery cohort of some 97 patients, of whom more than 40 had Graves' ophthalmopathy and around 57 had stable Graves' hyperthyroidism. Prospective prediction of ophthalmopathy was tested in an independent validation cohort consisting of some 20 hyperthyroidism patients and over 15 patients who later progressed to ophthalmopathy. The 75 to 100 discovery patients were randomly split 7:3 into training and test sets. The study also compared thyroid tissue and blood T-cell repertoires from about six Graves' hyperthyroidism patients. Once sampling was done, hyperthyroidism patients were given methimazole at a starting dose of 30 mg daily, whereas ophthalmopathy patients were given high-dose intravenous methylprednisolone. According to the paper, TCR Vbeta CDR3 sequencing was carried out on approximately 140 peripheral blood samples, which came from fewer than 50 ophthalmopathy, 75 to 80 hyperthyroidism and about 17 progressor patients. What the research found in general, with its limitations: Sample size was not statistically predetermined, and blinding of investigators to group allocation was not performed. During validation, the model predicted progression to ophthalmopathy a median of approximately 6 months ahead of onset, with more than 60% sensitivity and 72.22% specificity. Ophthalmopathy was separated from stable hyperthyroidism by a 13 V-J signature model, with about 88% sensitivity and approximately 84% specificity obtained in cross-validation and 80%/75% obtained in testing. Most expanded thyroid clonotypes (frequency above 0.001) were also detected in blood, suggesting blood repertoires may reflect thyroid immune responses.

Moderately to severely active disease, a Clinical Activity Score of at least 3, a NOSPECS grade of at least 4, and a duration under 3 months were present in ophthalmopathy patients. Exclusion was applied to patients with uncontrolled infections, other autoimmune diseases, pregnancy or lactation. Diagnoses relied on clinical symptoms, serum thyroxine and TRAb, thyroid ultrasound and orbital computed tomography. PBMCs were isolated from about 9.1 ml of fresh peripheral blood by Ficoll-Paque density gradient centrifugation. Total RNA was extracted with Trizol reagent, and quality was checked on an Agilent 2100 Bioanalyzer. TCR beta CDR3 regions were amplified from RNA transcripts. The first round of RT-PCR for the TCR CDR3 was performed with the HTBI primer set and the Qiagen OneStep RT-PCR kit. Libraries were constructed in a second round of multiplex PCR, after which size selection and purification were performed. The libraries were sequenced on an Illumina HiSeq2000 using paired-end 100 bp reads. Processing in the source paper ran as follows. Raw data were processed with SOAPnuke, discarding reads with adapters, uncalled bases, mean Phred below 15, or no exact constant-primer or identifier match. COPE v1.2.5 was used to merge the high-quality paired reads, and each unique nucleotide sequence was defined as a clonotype. MiTCR v1.1 was used to align clonotypes to the IMGT TRBV, TRBD and TRBJ reference segments. The analysis was restricted to V-J combinations with a frequency above 0.0001, which together covered roughly 99% of the repertoires. A TCS score was defined as the ratio of F50 (clonal expansion) to E x V (chaos), with BLOSUM62-based TCRdist applied between CDR3 peptides within each V-J. Welch's t-statistics and random forest reduced 500 to 550 V-J features to roughly 13, which were used in a naive Bayes classifier (R e1071). Thyroid-blood repertoire similarity was quantified with the Morisita-Horn index. TCRdb's own reprocessing of the public reads used fastp at Q25 and MiXCR and kept productive beta chains. Rows with a matching CDR3 protein are joined into one entry that keeps the most common DNA and genes. TCRdb's processing, not the study's, gives the V and J calls here. This sample lists fewer than 650,000 distinct CDR3 sequences; roughly 15% were detected once. The ten largest clones add up to around 4.5% of the sample.

V loses 5 bases, J loses 1 base, and the germline ends lie 11 bases apart. The CDR3 numbers 14 residues from cysteine through phenylalanine. Of all the DNA, just the CDR3 is kept, 42 bases in frame from base 1. Looking up the germline V gene yields CDR1 SGHNT and CDR2 YENEEA. The specimen was blood. The clonotype originates from a middle-aged woman with Graves' ophthalmopathy. The V and J genes are TRBV11-3 and TRBJ1-1; perhaps TRBD1 is the D gene, with 5 bases matching. DNA sequence: TGTGCCAGCAGCCACGCTGACAGGAACACTGAAGCTTTCTTT. The resulting protein is CASSHADRNTEAFF.